This note documents a single TCR beta chain sequence. Antigen: not known. These data originate in a study of metastatic and nonmetastatic thyroid tumors. On the study more broadly: Blood and tumor or nodule tissue repertoires from malignant and benign thyroid patients were compared.

Trimming cost V 5 bases and J 10 bases, with 15 bases left between them. The CDR3 spans 13 residues. Germline V gives CDR1 LNHDA, CDR2 SQIVND (reference sequence). Whole-study results and caveats: Reports indicated that malignant thyroid tumors showed significantly higher TCR beta diversity than benign nodules did, in blood and tumor.

Per the authors' pipeline: Built for papillary thyroid cancer, a distant-metastasis classifier drew on CDR3 differences across clinicopathological groups. Through MiXCR, TCRdb re-clonotyped the PCR reads. These V and J calls originate from TCRdb's pipeline instead of the authors' own analysis. Altogether some 22,000 clones are present, 21% being singletons, with the ten largest covering roughly 13%. Prior to thyroid surgery, none of the patients had received any treatment. Sequences were obtained from blood. V usage is TRBV19 and J usage is TRBJ2-1, with D perhaps matching TRBD1 (6 bases). This sequence was found in a male donor with papillary thyroid cancer or a benign thyroid nodule (not recorded which). Some clones in this sample may be carry-over from other donors' samples. CDR3 sequence reads: CASSQQGVGEQFF. CDR3 sequence (DNA): TGTGCCAGTAGTCAACAGGGAGTGGGGGAGCAGTTCTTC.